This T cell receptor beta chain was sequenced in a study of OX40 agonist ivuxolimab in advanced cancers. Patients were excluded for autoimmune disease history or systemic immunosuppression. As regards this clone: The antigen is not known.

Germline V gene data show CDR1 as SGHRS and CDR2 as YFSETQ. V lost 1 base, J lost 0 bases, and 10 bases lay in between. This CDR3 is built from 15 residues. The data were produced by immunoSEQ multiplex PCR, yet TCRdb's version contains in-frame clones alone and is incomplete. The top ten hold about 8.2% of the sample, which has about 66,000 clones, roughly 89% seen once. Broader study findings: Among the lowest levels of clonal expansion were found in partial responders at 0.1-3.0 mg/kg. Relative to CD4+ cells, CD8+ T cells on average had more expanded clones.

The source is an adult with an advanced solid tumor such as melanoma, head and neck, liver or kidney cancer. The chain employs TRBV5-1 and TRBJ1-1; D ambiguous. The sequencing here drew on CD4+ or CD8+ T cells sorted from blood, taken in a trial of the OX40 agonist ivuxolimab. The CDR3 is CASSLRGELNTEAFF. The CDR3 DNA reads TGCGCCAGCAGCTTGCGCGGAGAACTGAACACTGAAGCTTTCTTT.